This TCR beta chain appears in the sequencing data of a study of spatial heterogeneity in lung cancer. The V gene's germline CDR1 is SEHNR and CDR2 FQNEAQ (reference sequence). This CDR3 comprises 14 residues. The V and J ends lost 6 bases and 5 bases, in that order; junction bases with no gene match: 3. Stated time point: sample taken at primary tumor resection. Unsorted tumor, nontumor lung tissue or cryopreserved PBMC supplied the whole RNA. One entry per CDR3 protein, called by TCRdb with MiXCR from the 5' RACE reads. The sample records about 92,000 distinct CDR3 sequences, 9.5% to 15% being singletons. This clonotype was seen ten or more times.

This receptor was identified in a male donor with early-stage non-small cell lung cancer. The chain couples TRBV7-9 to TRBJ2-1; TRBD2 matches 11 bases. The sample in question was PBMCs, obtained at surgery. The CDR3 DNA follows: TGTGCCAGCAGTCCTAGCGGGAGGCACAATGAGCAGTTCTTC. It yields the protein CASSPSGRHNEQFF. Combining the CDR3 with reference TRBV7-9 and TRBJ2-1 gives the whole variable domain DTGVSQNPRHKITKRGQNVTFRCDPISEHNRLYWYRQTLGQGPEFLTYFQNEAQLEKSRLLSDRFSAERPKGSFSTLEIQRTEQGDSAMYLCASSPSGRHNEQFFGPGTRLTVL.